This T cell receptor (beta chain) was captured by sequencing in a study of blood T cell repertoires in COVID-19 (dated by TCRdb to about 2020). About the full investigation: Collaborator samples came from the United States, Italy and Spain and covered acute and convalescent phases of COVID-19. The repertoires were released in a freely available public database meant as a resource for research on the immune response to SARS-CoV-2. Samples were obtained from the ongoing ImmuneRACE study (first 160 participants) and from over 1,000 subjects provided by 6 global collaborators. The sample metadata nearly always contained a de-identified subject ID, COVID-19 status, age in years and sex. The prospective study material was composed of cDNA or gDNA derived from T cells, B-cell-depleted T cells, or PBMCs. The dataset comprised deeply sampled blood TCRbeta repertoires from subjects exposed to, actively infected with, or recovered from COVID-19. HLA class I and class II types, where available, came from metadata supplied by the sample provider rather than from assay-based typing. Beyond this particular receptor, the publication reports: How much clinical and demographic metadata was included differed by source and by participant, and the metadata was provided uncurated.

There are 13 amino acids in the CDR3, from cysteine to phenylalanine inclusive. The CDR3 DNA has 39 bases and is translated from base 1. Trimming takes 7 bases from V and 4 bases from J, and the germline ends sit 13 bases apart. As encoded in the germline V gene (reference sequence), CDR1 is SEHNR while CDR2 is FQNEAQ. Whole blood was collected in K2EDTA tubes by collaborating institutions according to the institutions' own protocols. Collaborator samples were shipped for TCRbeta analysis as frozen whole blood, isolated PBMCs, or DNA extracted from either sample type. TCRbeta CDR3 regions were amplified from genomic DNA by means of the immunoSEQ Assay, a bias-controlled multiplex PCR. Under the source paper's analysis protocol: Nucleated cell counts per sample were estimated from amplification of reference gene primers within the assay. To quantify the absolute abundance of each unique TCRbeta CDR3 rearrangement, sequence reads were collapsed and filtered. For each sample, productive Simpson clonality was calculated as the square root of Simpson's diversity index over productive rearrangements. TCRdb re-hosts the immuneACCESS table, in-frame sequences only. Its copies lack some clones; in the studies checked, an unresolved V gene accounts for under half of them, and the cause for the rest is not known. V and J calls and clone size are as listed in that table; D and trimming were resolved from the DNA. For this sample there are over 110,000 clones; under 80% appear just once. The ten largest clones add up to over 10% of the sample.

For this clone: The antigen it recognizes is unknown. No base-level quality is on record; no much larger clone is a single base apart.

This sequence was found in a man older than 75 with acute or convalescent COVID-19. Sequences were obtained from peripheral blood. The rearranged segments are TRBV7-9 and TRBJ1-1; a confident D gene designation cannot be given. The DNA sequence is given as TGTGCCAGCACCCGCCGGGAGGGCACTGAAGCTTTCTTT. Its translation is CASTRREGTEAFF.